The 7 T cell receptor beta chains reported below all come from one sample, sequenced in a study of cytomegalovirus exposure and HLA in healthy donors. 60 Vbeta and 13 Jbeta primers were used in PCR. This table comes from immunoSEQ multiplex PCR, and its TCRdb copy is limited to in-frame clones, with some not included. Among fewer than 250,000 clones listed, 70% to 80% were seen once. The specimen was PBMCs. All receptors derive from a male donor in good health and CMV-seronegative.

This clone was counted only a few times. The chain combines TRBV19 with TRBJ2-1; D possibly corresponds to TRBD2 (6 bases). CDR3 length: 14 residues. Germline V lookup: CDR1 LNHDA, CDR2 SQIVND (reference sequence). The V end lost 5 bases, the J end lost 7 bases, and 15 bases lay between the germline ends. The CDR3 coding sequence is TGTGCCAGTAGTGGCGGGATCGGGCCGAATGAGCAGTTCTTC. This translates into CASSGGIGPNEQFF.

Only a few counts were recorded for this clone. The V gene is TRBV14, the J gene TRBJ1-1; D not resolved. The CDR3 has 13 residues. Per the germline V gene, CDR1 is SGHDN and CDR2 is FVKESK. The V gene lost 5 bases and the J gene lost 0 bases, with 7 bases spanning the gap. As DNA, the CDR3 is TGTGCCAGCAGCATCGGTCTGAACACTGAAGCTTTCTTT. This translates into CASSIGLNTEAFF.

This clone showed up just once. The J gene is TRBJ2-2, the V gene TRBV9, with TRBD2 matching 9 bases. The CDR3 is 15 amino acids. Trimming removed 5 bases from V and 6 bases from J; junction bases left unmatched: 8. CDR1 SGDLS and CDR2 YYNGEE come from the germline V gene. The CDR3 region is CASSVTGTSPGELFF. The CDR3 nucleotides are TGTGCCAGCAGTGTGACCGGGACTAGCCCCGGGGAGCTGTTTTTT. Full variable domain (missing parts from reference TRBV9 and TRBJ2-2): DSGVTQTPKHLITATGQRVTLRCSPRSGDLSVYWYQQSLDQGLQFLIQYYNGEERAKGNILERFSAQQFPDLHSELNLSSLELGDSALYFCASSVTGTSPGELFFGEGSRLTVL.

Of note for this clone: The junction departs from the called germline gene at one end, perhaps through a read error. The V gene is TRBV18, the J gene TRBJ1-4, with TRBD1 as a possible D gene (6 bases). The CDR3 runs 14 residues. CDR1 and CDR2 (germline): KGHSH, LQKENI. The DNA for the CDR3 is TGTGCCAGCTCACCGGGGACAACTAGTGAAAAACTGTTTTTT. Translation gives CASSPGTTSEKLFF.

The chain links TRBV28 to TRBJ1-1, with a weak D call TRBD1 (6 bases). The CDR3 spans 15 residues. V was shortened by 2 bases and J by 1 base, with 11 bases between the two germline ends. CDR1 is MDHEN and CDR2 is SYDVKM in the germline V gene. The CDR3 reads CASSLGVTGNTEAFF. DNA for the CDR3: TGTGCCAGCAGTTTAGGGGTGACAGGGAACACTGAAGCTTTCTTT.

The chain has TRBV6-5 and TRBJ2-2, with TRBD1 identical over 10 bases. The CDR3 totals 14 residues. V was pared by 6 bases and J by 4 bases, with 2 bases of the junction left unmatched. Germline V lookup: CDR1 MNHEY, CDR2 SVGAGI. The CDR3: CASRGTGATGELFF. CDR3 sequence (DNA): TGTGCCAGCAGGGGGACAGGGGCCACCGGGGAGCTGTTTTTT.

The chain joins TRBV18 to TRBJ1-5, with D perhaps TRBD1 (6 bases). V was shortened by 4 bases and J by 11 bases, with 9 bases between the two germline ends. From germline, CDR1 is KGHSH and CDR2 LQKENI. The CDR3 covers 11 residues. CDR3: CASSRQDTQHF. The CDR3 nucleotides are TGTGCCAGCTCACGACAGGATACCCAGCATTTT. The full variable domain, completed using reference TRBV18 and TRBJ1-5, is NAGVMQNPRHLVRRRGQEARLRCSPMKGHSHVYWYRQLPEEGLKFMVYLQKENIIDESGMPKERFSAEFPKEGPSILRIQQVVRGDSAAYFCASSRQDTQHFGDGTRLSIL.